The 21 T cell receptor beta chains reported below all come from one sample, sequenced in a study of CD8 T cells in ankylosing spondylitis. General study findings and limits: A motif of roughly eight highly homologous TCR beta variants was seen as apparently characteristic of ankylosing spondylitis blood.

TCRdb reprocessed the 5' RACE reads via MiXCR and lists one record per CDR3 protein. The table lists 500,000 to 550,000 distinct CDR3 sequences, about 12% of them singletons. For these TCRs, the target antigens are not known. The sample taken for sequencing was blood, either unsorted or a sorted T cell fraction (not recorded which). These receptors were collected from a male donor with ankylosing spondylitis.

This clonotype was observed many times. V and J are TRBV5-6 and TRBJ2-3, with D tentatively TRBD1 or TRBD2 (5 bases each). V lost 4 bases, J lost 0 bases, and 15 bases lay in between. This CDR3 contains 16 residues. CDR1 is SGHDT and CDR2 is YYEEEE in the germline V gene. In DNA form, the CDR3 reads TGTGCCAGCAGCCCGGGACCGGGACCTAGCACAGATACGCAGTATTTT. Residues: CASSPGPGPSTDTQYF.

This clonotype turned up a few times. The rearrangement links TRBV6-4 to TRBJ2-3; 7 nucleotides match TRBD2. CDR3 length: 15 residues. The ends lost 0 bases at V and 6 bases at J; junction bases unmatched: 6. In germline, CDR1 is MRHNA, CDR2 SNTAGT. CDR3 region: CASSDSAGTPDTQYF. DNA of the CDR3: TGTGCCAGCAGTGACTCAGCGGGGACCCCGGATACGCAGTATTTT.

This clonotype was counted only a few times. The genes are TRBV20-1 and TRBJ2-2; no clear D. The germline V gene encodes CDR1 DFQATT and CDR2 SNEGSKA (reference sequence). The CDR3 is 12 amino acids. Trimming removed 7 bases at V and 1 base at J, with 7 bases between. CDR3 region: CSVLGNTGELFF. Written as DNA, the CDR3 is TGCAGTGTGTTAGGGAACACCGGGGAGCTGTTTTTT.

This sequence joins TRBV5-1 and TRBJ2-7, with 11 bases lining up with TRBD1. The CDR3 is made up of 14 amino acids. J lost 2 bases, V lost 4 bases, and 2 bases had no gene match. The V gene's germline CDR1 is SGHRS and CDR2 YFSETQ. The DNA of the CDR3 is TGCGCCAGCAGCCGGGGACAGGGGGCCTACGAGCAGTACTTC. Its translation is CASSRGQGAYEQYF.

J is TRBJ2-7 and V is TRBV10-3; D not resolved. Germline assignment: CDR1 ENHRY and CDR2 SYGVKD. The CDR3 is made up of 12 amino acids. V lost 0 bases and J 6 bases, leaving 6 bases between the germline ends. The CDR3 protein is CAISESGVEQYV. The CDR3 region has the DNA TGTGCCATCAGTGAGTCGGGTGTCGAGCAGTACGTC.

This clonotype was counted once. The chain recombines TRBV2 with TRBJ2-7; D call uncertain. Trimming removed 6 bases from V and 6 bases from J, with 12 bases in between. CDR1 is SNHLY and CDR2 is FYNNEI in the germline V gene. This CDR3 has 12 residues. The CDR3 here is CASRGDPGEQYF. CDR3 nucleotides: TGTGCCAGCAGGGGCGATCCTGGCGAGCAGTACTTC.

The chain employs TRBV6-1 and TRBJ2-7, with unresolved D. The germline V gene encodes CDR1 MNHNS and CDR2 SASEGT. Trimming cost V 4 bases and J 3 bases, with 13 bases left between them. The CDR3 has 14 residues. CDR3 residues: CASSALQISYEQYF. DNA of the CDR3: TGTGCCAGCAGTGCATTACAGATTAGCTACGAGCAGTACTTC.

The rearrangement uses TRBV11-3 and TRBJ2-1; tentative D call: TRBD1 (5 bases). CDR1 and CDR2 (germline): SGHNT, YENEEA. This CDR3 has 16 amino acids. Trimming stripped 0 bases from V and 4 bases from J, with 13 bases between. In nucleotides, the CDR3 is TGTGCCAGCAGCTTAGACCCCCCAGCAGGGTACAATGAGCAGTTCTTC. Its protein product is CASSLDPPAGYNEQFF.

The chain employs TRBV3-1 and TRBJ1-1; unclear D gene. The germline gives CDR1 LGHDT, CDR2 YNNKEL (reference sequence). V lost 4 bases, J lost 1 base, and 13 bases lay in between. CDR3 size: 15 residues. CDR3 nucleotide sequence: TGTGCCAGCAGCCCCCTTAGGAGTGGGAACACTGAAGCTTTCTTT. It encodes CASSPLRSGNTEAFF. The entire variable domain, with the rest obtained from reference TRBV3-1 and TRBJ1-1, is as follows: DTAVSQTPKYLVTQMGNDKSIKCEQNLGHDTMYWYKQDSKKFLKIMFSYNNKELIINETVPNRFSPKSPDKAHLNLHINSLELGDSAVYFCASSPLRSGNTEAFFGQGTRLTVV.

This clonotype was seen more than once but under ten times. The rearrangement uses TRBV24-1 and TRBJ1-5, with D possibly being TRBD1 (6 bases). V lost 3 bases and J lost 6, with 8 bases in between. Per germline, CDR1 KGHDR and CDR2 SFDVKD. This CDR3 is built from 13 residues. This CDR3 is CATSDRQVQPQHF. The DNA of the CDR3 is TGTGCCACCAGTGATAGACAGGTTCAGCCCCAGCATTTT.

The V and J genes are TRBV6-1 and TRBJ1-3; 9 bases match TRBD1. CDR3 length equals 14 residues. The germline V gene encodes CDR1 MNHNS and CDR2 SASEGT. V gave up 8 bases and J gave up 4 bases; unmatched junction bases: 6. The CDR3: CASRDRVAGNTIYF. In DNA form, the CDR3 reads TGTGCCAGCCGGGACAGGGTAGCAGGAAACACCATATATTTT.

This clonotype was observed a handful of times. The rearrangement links TRBV29-1 to TRBJ2-7; a weak D match, TRBD2 (7 bases). This CDR3 spans 13 amino acids. Germline V gene lookup returns CDR1 SQVTM and CDR2 ANQGSEA. Between the trimmed V and J ends, which lost 6 bases and 1 base, there was a span of 13 bases. CDR3 loop: CSVLGGASYEQYF. The CDR3 coding sequence is TGCAGCGTCTTAGGGGGGGCTTCCTACGAGCAGTACTTC.

This clonotype was recorded a few times. The chain employs TRBV20-1 and TRBJ2-3; D ambiguous. Trimming removed 7 bases from V and 4 bases from J, with 15 bases in between. Germline V gene sequence: CDR1 DFQATT, CDR2 SNEGSKA (reference sequence). CDR3 size: 13 residues. CDR3 sequence: CSVKGHLADTQYF. The DNA for the CDR3 is TGCAGTGTCAAGGGCCATTTGGCAGATACGCAGTATTTT.

The sample holds a few counts of this clonotype. This chain uses TRBV10-3 with TRBJ2-3; TRBD1 matches 9 bases. Germline V CDR1 and CDR2: ENHRY, SYGVKD. This CDR3 is built from 15 residues. Losses at the gene ends were 6 bases for V and 3 bases for J; bases not matched to a gene: 7. CDR3 DNA: TGTGCCATCAGGAGCAACAGGGGGCTTACAGATACGCAGTATTTT. Translated, it gives CAIRSNRGLTDTQYF.

This clonotype has ten or more counts. The junction differs from germline at one of its ends, possibly a read error. This chain uses TRBV5-1 with TRBJ2-3; D unresolved. Germline V lookup: CDR1 SGHRS, CDR2 YFSETQ. This CDR3 comprises 12 residues. The chain's CDR3 is CASSLLADTQYF. Written as DNA, the CDR3 is TGTGCCAGCAGCCTCTTGGCGGATACGCAGTATTTT.

This clonotype came up a few times. The chain is built from TRBV7-2 and TRBJ2-1; a possible D gene is TRBD2 (5 bases). Looked up from germline, CDR1 is SGHTA and CDR2 is FQGNSA. The CDR3 extends over 13 amino acids. V lost 2 bases and J lost 9, with 11 bases in between. The CDR3 bases are TGTGCCAGCAGCTTAACCCTAGAGGGTGAGCAGTTCTTC. It specifies CASSLTLEGEQFF.

The chain is built from TRBV5-1 and TRBJ2-6; 7 bases agree with TRBD2. Per germline, CDR1 SGHRS and CDR2 YFSETQ. The CDR3 totals 18 residues. The ends lost 2 bases at V and 0 bases at J; junction bases unmatched: 8. The chain's CDR3 is CASSFGLGSSSGANVLTF. CDR3 nucleotide sequence: TGCGCCAGCAGCTTCGGACTAGGGAGTTCCTCTGGGGCCAACGTCCTGACTTTC.

About this clonotype itself: Germline and junction disagree at one end, which may indicate a read error. V gene TRBV5-8 combines with J gene TRBJ2-7; tentatively, D is TRBD1 (5 bases). CDR1 SGHTS and CDR2 YDEGEE come from the germline V gene. The CDR3 runs 13 residues. The CDR3 DNA follows: TGTGCCAGCAGCCACCGACGGTTGCAGGGAAGGGACTTC. Translated, it gives CASSHRRLQGRDF.

In its sample, this clonotype was seen a few times. This CDR3 is CASRGDRGLPLHF. The CDR3 DNA sequence: TGCGCCAGCAGAGGGGACAGGGGCCTACCCCTCCACTTT. The chain recombines TRBV10-2 with TRBJ1-6; 10 nucleotides line up with TRBD1. The V gene's germline CDR1 is WSHSY and CDR2 SAAADI. The junction had 5 bases not matched to a gene; V was cut back by 6 bases and J by 12 bases. This CDR3 is built from 13 residues.

This clonotype appeared many times. The J gene is TRBJ2-3, the V gene TRBV2; 9 positions agree with TRBD2. The V gene end was trimmed by 5 bases and the J gene end by 7 bases; junction bases not matched to a gene: 10. CDR1 is SNHLY and CDR2 is FYNNEI in the germline V gene. This CDR3 contains 15 residues. The CDR3 DNA is TGTGCCAGCAGTCAGACTAGCGGCCGCTCCAATACGCAGTATTTT. Amino acids: CASSQTSGRSNTQYF. The full variable domain, with the rest looked up from reference TRBV2 and TRBJ2-3, is EPEVTQTPSHQVTQMGQEVILRCVPISNHLYFYWYRQILGQKVEFLVSFYNNEISEKSEIFDDQFSVERPDGSNFTLKIRSTKLEDSAMYFCASSQTSGRSNTQYFGPGTRLTVL.

The V gene is TRBV20-1, the J gene TRBJ2-2; TRBD2 matches 14 bases. V lost 0 bases and J lost 7; bases outside the gene matches: 4. The CDR3 has 16 amino acids. Germline V gene lookup returns CDR1 DFQATT and CDR2 SNEGSKA (reference sequence). The DNA of the CDR3 is TGCAGTGCTAGAGATCGACTAGCGGGAGGGCACGGGGAGCTGTTTTTT. Translation gives CSARDRLAGGHGELFF.